The 26 T cell receptor beta chains below were found in one sample sequenced in a study of T cell responses to AZD1222 COVID-19 vaccine. Method: immunoSEQ multiplex PCR; TCRdb's copy keeps in-frame clones and lacks some. The sample holds about 110,000 clones, around 94% seen once. The sequencing used peripheral blood, collected on day 0 of AZD1222 vaccination. These receptors all stem from an adult in good health.

Note on this clone: No DNA is shown, since the ends of the CDR3 on it are uncertain; the CDR3 is the one TCRdb lists. The chain recombines TRBV12-3 or TRBV12-4 with TRBJ1-1. The CDR3 contains 12 residues when both ends are counted. CDR3 sequence reads: CASSGVGWGSFF.

This chain uses TRBV19 with TRBJ2-7; 15 bases match TRBD2. V was clipped by 4 bases and J by 0 bases; unmatched bases: 10. The CDR3 loop spans 19 amino acids. Germline loops: CDR1 LNHDA, CDR2 SQIVND (reference sequence). DNA of the CDR3: TGTGCCAGTAGTACACTTCCGGGACTAGCGGGAGGAAACTCCTACGAGCAGTACTTC. Translation: CASSTLPGLAGGNSYEQYF.

The chain couples TRBV27 to TRBJ2-3; 9 positions match TRBD2. The CDR3 length is 19 residues. After removal of 7 bases from V and 2 bases from J, the junction contained 19 bases not matched to a gene. Per germline, CDR1 MNHEY and CDR2 SMNVEV (reference sequence). The CDR3: CASTKSGGLAPHHTDTQYF. Here the CDR3 DNA reads TGTGCCAGCACTAAATCAGGGGGACTAGCCCCCCACCACACAGATACGCAGTATTTT.

The V gene is TRBV19, the J gene TRBJ2-1; 8 nucleotides line up with TRBD1. Per the germline V gene, CDR1 is LNHDA and CDR2 is SQIVND (reference sequence). V lost 8 bases and J lost 7; bases outside the gene matches: 7. The CDR3 has 13 amino acids. The CDR3 DNA reads TGTGCCAGTGGACAGGGCCTCGAGAATGAGCAGTTCTTC. Its translation: CASGQGLENEQFF.

The genes are TRBV7-3 and TRBJ2-1; D gene unclear. This CDR3 has 13 residues. CDR1 is SGHTA, CDR2 FQGTGA, per germline. Between the trimmed V and J ends, which lost 5 bases and 9 bases, there was a span of 14 bases. The CDR3 region is CASSHTVYGEQFF. The DNA of the CDR3 is TGTGCCAGCAGCCACACGGTGTATGGTGAGCAGTTCTTC.

The CDR3 sequence is CASSYSGGSNQPQHF. CDR3 coding DNA: TGTGCCAGCAGTTACTCAGGGGGTAGCAATCAGCCCCAGCATTTT. This chain links TRBV6-5 with TRBJ1-5; possibly TRBD1 for D (6 bases). This CDR3 has 15 amino acids. The germline V and J ends were trimmed by 0 bases and 0 bases, with 6 bases remaining between them. CDR1 and CDR2 from the germline V gene are MNHEY and SVGAGI.

The chain has TRBV7-9 and TRBJ2-5; 7 bases are shared with TRBD2. The junction had 11 bases not matched to a gene; V was cut back by 5 bases and J by 5 bases. CDR1 and CDR2 from the germline V gene are SEHNR and FQNEAQ (reference sequence). The length of the CDR3 is 15 residues. The DNA of the CDR3 is TGTGCCAGCAGCCATTCGGCGCCGCGGGAGGAGACCCAGTACTTC. Amino acid sequence: CASSHSAPREETQYF.

The chain has TRBV12-5 and TRBJ1-6, with 7 bases matching TRBD1. V was clipped by 4 bases and J by 9 bases; unmatched bases: 9. The CDR3 totals 15 residues. Germline CDR1 LGHNT, CDR2 FRNRAP. This CDR3 reads CASGSRRGLASPLHF. In DNA form, the CDR3 reads TGTGCTAGTGGTTCAAGAAGGGGGCTTGCTTCACCCCTCCACTTT.

The chain recombines TRBV5-4 with TRBJ1-2; 10 bases fit TRBD1. Germline-derived CDR1 and CDR2 are SGHNT and YYREEE (reference sequence). CDR3 length equals 16 residues. Trimming at V came to 3 bases and at J to 6 bases, leaving 11 bases not matched to a gene. DNA for the CDR3: TGTGCCAGCAGCTCGCCCGGGACAGGGGTCACGGATGGCTACACCTTC. Its translation: CASSSPGTGVTDGYTF.

The V and J genes are TRBV2 and TRBJ1-5; no reliable D call. The germline CDR1 and CDR2 sequences are SNHLY and FYNNEI. The V end lost 1 base, the J end lost 1 base, and 8 bases lay between the germline ends. The CDR3 totals 15 residues. In DNA, the CDR3 is TGTGCCAGCAGTGAAGTCGTTAGGAGCAATCAGCCCCAGCATTTT. The encoded protein is CASSEVVRSNQPQHF.

This rearrangement joins TRBV19 to TRBJ2-5; possible D gene TRBD2, 6 bases. CDR3 size: 13 residues. CDR1 and CDR2 from the germline V gene are LNHDA and SQIVND (reference sequence). V lost 3 bases to trimming and J lost 2 bases, with 7 bases between them. Here the CDR3 reads CASSIAGQETQYF. In DNA, the CDR3 is TGTGCCAGTAGTATCGCGGGACAAGAGACCCAGTACTTC. Complete variable domain (other parts from reference TRBV19 and TRBJ2-5): DGGITQSPKYLFRKEGQNVTLSCEQNLNHDAMYWYRQDPGQGLRLIYYSQIVNDFQKGDIAEGYSVSREKKESFPLTVTSAQKNPTAFYLCASSIAGQETQYFGPGTRLLVL.

This rearrangement joins TRBV6-5 to TRBJ2-2, with D perhaps TRBD2 (5 bases). CDR3 length: 13 amino acids. Trimming stripped 6 bases from V and 3 bases from J, with 8 bases between. The V gene's germline CDR1 is MNHEY and CDR2 SVGAGI. The CDR3 DNA follows: TGTGCCAGCAGGAGGGAGCACACCGGGGAGCTGTTTTTT. Translation: CASRREHTGELFF.

The chain links TRBV5-1 to TRBJ2-1, with D possibly being TRBD1 (5 bases). The V end lost 0 bases, the J end lost 8 bases, and 18 bases lay between the germline ends. Germline assignment: CDR1 SGHRS and CDR2 YFSETQ. The CDR3 sequence is 16 residues long. The CDR3 loop is CASSLEGQPTLDEQFF. CDR3 nucleotide sequence: TGCGCCAGCAGCTTGGAAGGACAACCAACACTCGATGAGCAGTTCTTC.

The rearrangement joins TRBV28 to TRBJ1-2, with D possibly being TRBD1 (5 bases). V was trimmed by 5 bases and J by 5 bases, leaving 18 bases between them. The germline V gene encodes CDR1 MDHEN and CDR2 SYDVKM. There are 15 residues in the CDR3. The CDR3 DNA follows: TGTGCCAGCAGTAACACCCTTGACGGGGGTTATGGCTACACCTTC. It specifies CASSNTLDGGYGYTF.

The genes are TRBV16 and TRBJ1-6, with D uncertain. V lost 7 bases and J lost 5, with 9 bases in between. In germline, CDR1 is KGHSY, CDR2 FQNENV. The CDR3 is 13 amino acids. CDR3 sequence reads: CASTPQNNSPLHF. As DNA, the CDR3 is TGTGCCAGCACCCCTCAAAATAATTCACCCCTCCACTTT.

This chain connects TRBV27 to TRBJ1-5; D is possibly TRBD1 (5 bases). This CDR3 contains 13 residues. Germline loops: CDR1 MNHEY, CDR2 SMNVEV (reference sequence). V lost 2 bases and J lost 6, with 8 bases in between. The CDR3 region has the DNA TGTGCCAGCAGTTTAGGTACAGGTCAGCCCCAGCATTTT. This codes for CASSLGTGQPQHF.

V gene TRBV27 combines with J gene TRBJ1-3; maybe TRBD1 (6 bases). V dropped 2 bases and J dropped 0 bases, with 8 bases sitting between them. CDR1 is MNHEY and CDR2 is SMNVEV in the germline V gene (reference sequence). This CDR3 contains 15 residues. The CDR3 DNA sequence: TGTGCCAGCAGTTTAGACAGGAGCTCTGGAAACACCATATATTTT. It translates to CASSLDRSSGNTIYF.

This clone was detected only a few times. This chain links TRBV7-3 with TRBJ2-1; 8 positions match TRBD1. V was pared by 2 bases and J by 7 bases, with 7 bases of the junction left unmatched. The length of the CDR3 is 15 residues. In germline, CDR1 is SGHTA, CDR2 FQGTGA. The CDR3 reads CASSLDRGSGNEQFF. The CDR3, as DNA: TGTGCCAGCAGCTTAGACAGGGGTTCGGGGAATGAGCAGTTCTTC.

This clone occurred once. This chain links TRBV4-1 with TRBJ1-6, with a weak D call TRBD1 (5 bases). The ends were cut back, 2 bases at V and 7 bases at J, with 15 bases in the middle. The CDR3 is made up of 16 amino acids. Germline values: CDR1 MGHRA, CDR2 YSYEKL. CDR3 DNA: TGCGCCAGCAGCCAAAGCCCGGGGGGTAGGAATTCACCCCTCCACTTT. Its translation: CASSQSPGGRNSPLHF.

The CDR3 sequence: CASSVGSGYGYTF. The DNA of the CDR3 is TGTGCCAGTAGTGTGGGGTCGGGCTATGGCTACACCTTC. This chain connects TRBV19 to TRBJ1-2; D remains ambiguous. The CDR3 has 13 residues. Between the trimmed V and J ends, which lost 5 bases and 4 bases, there was a span of 11 bases. Looked up from germline, CDR1 is LNHDA and CDR2 is SQIVND (reference sequence).

The chain recombines TRBV11-3 with TRBJ2-7; a weak D match, TRBD1 (6 bases). V was shortened by 2 bases and J by 3 bases, with 8 bases between the two germline ends. The CDR3 has 13 amino acids. Germline CDR1 SGHNT, CDR2 YENEEA. CDR3 sequence: CASSLNRDYEQYF. CDR3 DNA sequence: TGTGCCAGCAGCTTAAACAGGGACTACGAGCAGTACTTC.

This chain joins TRBV19 and TRBJ2-6; D gene uncertain. This CDR3 has 15 amino acids. Germline V gene lookup returns CDR1 LNHDA and CDR2 SQIVND (reference sequence). The V end lost 5 bases, the J end lost 1 base, and 9 bases lay between the germline ends. The CDR3 DNA reads TGTGCCAGTAGTCCCTACGGGTCTGGGGCCAACGTCCTGACTTTC. It codes for CASSPYGSGANVLTF.

The genes are TRBV29-1 and TRBJ1-5, with 10 bases that match TRBD1. Looked up from germline, CDR1 is SQVTM and CDR2 is ANQGSEA. There are 12 residues in the CDR3. The V and J ends lost 6 bases and 6 bases, in that order; junction bases with no gene match: 2. CDR3 protein: CSVGTGAQPQHF. Here the CDR3 DNA reads TGCAGCGTAGGGACAGGGGCTCAGCCCCAGCATTTT.

The V and J genes are TRBV2 and TRBJ1-4, with 8 bases aligning to TRBD1. The V gene end was trimmed by 7 bases and the J gene end by 6 bases; junction bases not matched to a gene: 7. The CDR3 loop spans 14 amino acids. Germline V lookup: CDR1 SNHLY, CDR2 FYNNEI. The CDR3 reads CASTADRVYEKLFF. In DNA, the CDR3 is TGTGCCAGCACCGCGGACAGGGTATATGAAAAACTGTTTTTT.

This clone was observed a single time. The V and J genes are TRBV7-8 and TRBJ2-7; 11 bases agree with TRBD2. Per the germline V gene, CDR1 is SGHVS and CDR2 is FQNEAQ. Trimming at V came to 0 bases and at J to 2 bases, leaving 3 bases not matched to a gene. This CDR3 spans 16 amino acids. CDR3 DNA: TGTGCCAGCAGCTTAGCGCGGGGACTAGCGGCCTACGAGCAGTACTTC. Amino acid sequence: CASSLARGLAAYEQYF.

This clone was seen a handful of times. This sequence joins TRBV7-9 and TRBJ1-3; unclear D gene. Trimming left V 5 bases short and J 4 bases short, with 12 bases between. Germline V gene sequence: CDR1 SEHNR, CDR2 FQNEAQ (reference sequence). The CDR3 is 14 residues long. The CDR3 nucleotides read TGTGCCAGCAGCAAACCGGGCGGCGGAAACACCATATATTTT. Residues: CASSKPGGGNTIYF.